This T cell receptor beta chain was recorded in a study of graft-versus-host responses after intestinal transplantation. Study at large: Tacrolimus plus steroids were given to all recipients for approximately three years, preceded by anti-thymocyte globulin induction. Study-level points and caveats: Graft-donor T cell macrochimerism in patients accompanied high graft-versus-host to host-versus-graft clonal ratios in allografts.

Tissue processing of the graft released intraepithelial and lamina propria lymphocytes from it. Concerning this clone: What it recognizes is unknown.

The repertoire was sequenced with immunoSEQ multiplex PCR; TCRdb's copy has only in-frame clones and lacks some. The sample includes about 60,000 clones, roughly nine tenths of them seen just once. The germline gives CDR1 LNHNV, CDR2 YYDKDF (reference sequence). This CDR3 comprises 16 residues. The J segment lost 5 bases and the V segment lost 0 bases, leaving 2 bases of the junction unmatched. The genes are TRBV15 and TRBJ2-1; TRBD2 matches at 12 bases. The TCR was taken from a human patient who received an intestinal transplant, so some T cells may come from the graft donor. The sequencing here drew on ileum tissue, taken more than 350 days after transplant. As DNA, the CDR3 is TGTGCCACCAGCAGAGAACTAGCGGGGGGCAACAATGAGCAGTTCTTC. Translating gives CATSRELAGGNNEQFF.